This T cell receptor beta chain was observed in a study of shared clonotypes between healthy human individuals. This clone was counted only a few times. The donors, healthy adults who were HIV-negative, had experienced no recent acute infections or vaccinations. Genomic DNA from unsorted samples was obtained from 83 million or so PBMCs (per sample). The protocol was immunoSEQ multiplex PCR, while the TCRdb copy is restricted to in-frame clones and leaves out a portion. The sample has approximately 470,000 clones, around 73% seen once; the top ten hold more than 10%. CDR1 and CDR2 from the germline V gene are SGHTA and FQGNSA. V lost 5 bases to trimming and J lost 1 base; unmatched junction nucleotides: 7. This CDR3 region has 15 residues.

The rearrangement links TRBV7-2 to TRBJ1-1, with 7 bases lining up with TRBD1. The clonotype comes from a woman aged 40 to 55 in good health. Some clones in this sample may be carry-over from other donors' samples. The sequencing input was PBMCs. DNA for the CDR3: TGTGCCAGCAGCCCCCCCGGGACAGCGAACACTGAAGCTTTCTTT. Amino acids: CASSPPGTANTEAFF. Complete variable domain (other parts from reference TRBV7-2 and TRBJ1-1): GAGVSQSPSNKVTEKGKDVELRCDPISGHTALYWYRQSLGQGLEFLIYFQGNSAPDKSGLPSDRFSAERTGGSVSTLTIQRTQQEDSAVYLCASSPPGTANTEAFFGQGTRLTVV.